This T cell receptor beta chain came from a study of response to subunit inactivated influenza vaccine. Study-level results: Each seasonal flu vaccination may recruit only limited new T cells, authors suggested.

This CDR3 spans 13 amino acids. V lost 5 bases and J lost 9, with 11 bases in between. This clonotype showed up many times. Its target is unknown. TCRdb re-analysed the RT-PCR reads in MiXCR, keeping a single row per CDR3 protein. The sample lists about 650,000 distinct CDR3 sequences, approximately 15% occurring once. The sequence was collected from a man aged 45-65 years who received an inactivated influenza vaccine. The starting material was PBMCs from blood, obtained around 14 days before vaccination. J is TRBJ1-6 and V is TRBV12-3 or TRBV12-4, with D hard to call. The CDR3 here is CASSPTTVSPLHF. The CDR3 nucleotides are TGTGCCAGCAGTCCCACGACTGTTTCACCCCTCCACTTT.